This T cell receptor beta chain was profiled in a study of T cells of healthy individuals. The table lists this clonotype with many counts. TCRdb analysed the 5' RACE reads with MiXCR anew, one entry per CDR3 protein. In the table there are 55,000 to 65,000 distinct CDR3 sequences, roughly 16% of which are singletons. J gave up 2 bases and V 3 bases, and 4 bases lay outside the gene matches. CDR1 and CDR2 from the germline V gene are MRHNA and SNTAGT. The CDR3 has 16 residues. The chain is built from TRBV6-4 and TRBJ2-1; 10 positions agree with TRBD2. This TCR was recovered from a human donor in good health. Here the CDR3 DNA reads TGTGCCAGCAGTGAGAGCGGGGGGGCACCCTACAATGAGCAGTTCTTC. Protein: CASSESGGAPYNEQFF.